Sequencing of this T cell receptor (beta chain) was carried out in a study of blood T cell repertoires in COVID-19. Overall study context: PBMCs, B-cell-depleted T cells, or T cells provided the cDNA or gDNA that made up the material.

Source study methods: Reference gene primer amplification gave estimated nucleated cell counts. Measured with immunoSEQ multiplex PCR; TCRdb has only the in-frame clones, and not every one. V and J calls and clone size follow that table, whereas D and trimming were derived from the DNA. The sample yields 87,000 or so clones, more than 70% seen once. The clonotype comes from a human donor with acute or convalescent COVID-19. The donor label of this sample is uncertain. Input material: peripheral blood.

In DNA form, the CDR3 reads TGTGCCAGCAGCCGCCGCGGCTATGAGCAGTTCTTC. Its translation: CASSRRGYEQFF. The chain carries TRBV27 and TRBJ2-1; D uncertain. Germline V lookup: CDR1 MNHEY, CDR2 SMNVEV (reference sequence). V lost 6 bases and J 8 bases, leaving 11 bases between the germline ends. The length of the CDR3 is 12 residues.